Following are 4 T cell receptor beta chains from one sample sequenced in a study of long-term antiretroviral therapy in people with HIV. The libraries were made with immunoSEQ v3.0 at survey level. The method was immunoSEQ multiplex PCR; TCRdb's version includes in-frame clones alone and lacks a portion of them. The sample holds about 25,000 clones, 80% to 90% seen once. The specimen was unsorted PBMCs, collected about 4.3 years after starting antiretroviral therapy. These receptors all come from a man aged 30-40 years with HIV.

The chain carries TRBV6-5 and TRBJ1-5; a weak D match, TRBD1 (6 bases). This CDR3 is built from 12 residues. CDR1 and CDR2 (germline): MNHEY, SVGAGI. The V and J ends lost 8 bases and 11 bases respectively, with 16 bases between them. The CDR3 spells CASGGGPGAQHF. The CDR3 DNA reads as TGTGCCAGCGGGGGGGGACCAGGGGCCCAGCATTTT.

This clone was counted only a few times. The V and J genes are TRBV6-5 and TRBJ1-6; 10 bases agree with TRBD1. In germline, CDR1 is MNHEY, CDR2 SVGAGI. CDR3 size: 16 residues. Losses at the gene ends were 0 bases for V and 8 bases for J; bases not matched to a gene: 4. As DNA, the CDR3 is TGTGCCAGCAGTTACTCGCCGGGACAGGGGTATTCACCCCTCCACTTT. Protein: CASSYSPGQGYSPLHF.

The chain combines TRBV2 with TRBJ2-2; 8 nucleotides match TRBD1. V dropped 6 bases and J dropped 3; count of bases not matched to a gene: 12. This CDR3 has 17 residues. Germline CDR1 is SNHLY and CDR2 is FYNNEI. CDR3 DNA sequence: TGTGCCAGCAGCCGGGACAGGCCCTCCTATTACACCGGGGAGCTGTTTTTT. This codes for CASSRDRPSYYTGELFF.

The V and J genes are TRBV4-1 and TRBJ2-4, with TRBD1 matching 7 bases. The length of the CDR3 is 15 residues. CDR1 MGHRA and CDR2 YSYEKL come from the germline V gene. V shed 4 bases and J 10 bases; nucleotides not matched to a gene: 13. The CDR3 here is CASSRGQVGVGIQYF. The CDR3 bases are TGCGCCAGCAGCCGTGGACAGGTTGGGGTCGGGATTCAGTACTTC.